Presented here are 7 T cell receptor beta chains from one specimen sequenced in a study of blood T cell repertoires in COVID-19. Libraries were prepared by immunoSEQ multiplex PCR; TCRdb keeps only in-frame clonotypes and omits some of them. Here the sample spans roughly 230,000 clones, around 84% being singletons. Specimen: PBMCs or T cells enriched from blood (not recorded which). Receptors originate from a woman between 45 and 65 years old who had been exposed to COVID-19.

This chain connects TRBV5-1 to TRBJ1-2, with D possibly being TRBD1 (6 bases). Germline loops: CDR1 SGHRS, CDR2 YFSETQ. This CDR3 has 15 amino acids. V gave up 0 bases and J gave up 4 bases, with 13 bases separating them. The DNA of the CDR3 is TGCGCCAGCAGCTTGGACGGGACAATCGGCTATGGCTACACCTTC. Its translation is CASSLDGTIGYGYTF.

The rearrangement links TRBV9 to TRBJ2-7; 9 nucleotides align to TRBD2. The CDR3 extends over 15 amino acids. V gave up 0 bases and J gave up 4 bases; unmatched junction bases: 5. Germline V lookup: CDR1 SGDLS, CDR2 YYNGEE. CDR3: CASSVGPSGAYEQYF. Here the CDR3 DNA reads TGTGCCAGCAGCGTAGGGCCTAGCGGGGCGTACGAGCAGTACTTC.

The CDR3 region has the DNA TGTGCCAGCAGCTTGGAGGGAGGGTATGGCTACACCTTC. It is translated as CASSLEGGYGYTF. This chain links TRBV5-4 with TRBJ1-2; D is uncertain. This CDR3 is built from 13 residues. Trimming removed 0 bases from V and 5 bases from J, with 8 bases in between. Germline lookup yields CDR1 SGHNT and CDR2 YYREEE (reference sequence).

This clone was detected once. V and J are TRBV27 and TRBJ1-1, with 7 bases identical to TRBD1. CDR3 length: 13 amino acids. CDR1 is MNHEY and CDR2 is SMNVEV in the germline V gene (reference sequence). J was trimmed by 0 bases and V by 9 bases; bases with no gene match: 4. Here the CDR3 DNA reads TGTGCCAGTCGTAGGGGGCTGAACACTGAAGCTTTCTTT. The encoded protein is CASRRGLNTEAFF.

CDR3 residues: CASSPSAAETQYF. The CDR3 nucleotides read TGTGCCAGCAGCCCTTCGGCGGCGGAGACCCAGTACTTC. The chain couples TRBV25-1 to TRBJ2-5; D unresolved. Trimming took off 6 bases at V and 5 bases at J, with 13 bases between the two ends. This CDR3 contains 13 residues. Germline CDR1 MGHDK, CDR2 SYGVNS. The full variable domain, completed using reference TRBV25-1 and TRBJ2-5, is EADIYQTPRYLVIGTGKKITLECSQTMGHDKMYWYQQDPGMELHLIHYSYGVNSTEKGDLSSESTVSRIRTEHFPLTLESARPSHTSQYLCASSPSAAETQYFGPGTRLLVL.

V and J are TRBV30 and TRBJ2-3; 8 bases align to TRBD2. The trim removed 7 bases at V and 1 base at J, leaving 10 bases unmatched. CDR1 and CDR2 (germline): GTSNPN, SVGIG (reference sequence). The CDR3 is 15 amino acids. The CDR3 protein is CALTIAGIRTDTQYF. CDR3 coding DNA: TGTGCCTTAACAATAGCGGGGATCCGCACAGATACGCAGTATTTT.

Written as DNA, the CDR3 is TGTGCAACAGGGAGCATGAACACTGAAGCTTTCTTT. Translating it yields CATGSMNTEAFF. The chain is built from TRBV19 and TRBJ1-1, with a tentative D call TRBD1 (6 bases). CDR3 length equals 12 residues. The V gene's germline CDR1 is LNHDA and CDR2 SQIVND (reference sequence).